This TCR beta chain appears in the sequencing data of a study of cytomegalovirus exposure and HLA in healthy donors. Broader study findings: Whilst most TCR sequences proved rare, a subset of public TCRs occurred across many donors. In a later analysis, HLA-associated beta chains showed higher expansion and lower generation probabilities than comparable chains. Later, TCR association rates were found to vary by HLA locus, highest for DRB1 and lowest for HLA-C.

The PCR employed 60 Vbeta primers together with 13 Jbeta primers. Method: immunoSEQ multiplex PCR; TCRdb's copy keeps in-frame clones and lacks some. The sample is made up of about 200,000 clones, and the top ten hold 5.5% to 7.5% of it. Though probably carrying unrecorded immune exposures, donors were nominally healthy at sampling. As to this clone: Its specificity is not known.

The sample taken for sequencing was PBMCs. The clonotype originates from a man aged 25 to 40 in good health and CMV-seronegative.

The CDR3 DNA reads TGTGCCAGCAGTTACTCGACCCTAGGGGGTCGGGAGCAGTACTTC. Encoded protein: CASSYSTLGGREQYF. The V call is TRBV6-5, the J call TRBJ2-7; possible D gene TRBD1, 6 bases. Deletions cut 0 bases from V and 7 bases from J, with 16 bases between. Germline loops: CDR1 MNHEY, CDR2 SVGAGI. The CDR3 is 15 residues long.